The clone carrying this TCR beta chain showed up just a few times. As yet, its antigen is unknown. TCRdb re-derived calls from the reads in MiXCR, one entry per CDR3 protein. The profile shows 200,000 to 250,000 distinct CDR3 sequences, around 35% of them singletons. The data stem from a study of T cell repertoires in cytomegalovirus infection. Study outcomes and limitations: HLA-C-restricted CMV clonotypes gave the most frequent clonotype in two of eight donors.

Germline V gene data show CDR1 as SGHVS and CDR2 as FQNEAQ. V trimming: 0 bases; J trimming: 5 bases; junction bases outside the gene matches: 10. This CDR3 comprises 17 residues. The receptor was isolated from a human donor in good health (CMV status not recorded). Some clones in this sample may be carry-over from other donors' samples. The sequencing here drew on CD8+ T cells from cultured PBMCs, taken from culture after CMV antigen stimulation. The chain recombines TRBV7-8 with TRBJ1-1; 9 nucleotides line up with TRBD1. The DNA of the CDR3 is TGTGCCAGCAGCTTAGCCCCTACACAGGGGGCGCGGACTGAAGCTTTCTTT. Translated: CASSLAPTQGARTEAFF.